This T cell receptor (beta chain) was sequenced for a study of T cells in localized non-small cell lung cancer. Trimming pared 7 bases from V and 11 bases from J, leaving 17 bases between. This CDR3 contains 11 residues. The V gene's germline CDR1 is SQVTM and CDR2 ANQGSEA. The method was immunoSEQ multiplex PCR; TCRdb's version includes in-frame clones alone and lacks a portion of them. The table has tens of thousands of clones, about 91% seen once. Overall study findings and caveats: In the blood, greater T cell density corresponded to longer overall survival. Within adjacent lung there appeared a median around 60 of the top 100 tumor clones. There was higher T cell clonality in uninvolved adjacent lung than in tumor, and it was highest there.

As for this clone: Its antigen is currently unknown.

The genes are TRBV29-1 and TRBJ1-1; D perhaps matches TRBD1 (5 bases). The sequencing used peripheral blood, collected before any cancer treatment. The receptor was isolated from a man between 40 and 69 years old with stage I squamous cell lung carcinoma. CDR3 sequence (DNA): TGCAGCGCTGTCCGGGACCGGGGGGCTTTCTTT. Its translation is CSAVRDRGAFF.